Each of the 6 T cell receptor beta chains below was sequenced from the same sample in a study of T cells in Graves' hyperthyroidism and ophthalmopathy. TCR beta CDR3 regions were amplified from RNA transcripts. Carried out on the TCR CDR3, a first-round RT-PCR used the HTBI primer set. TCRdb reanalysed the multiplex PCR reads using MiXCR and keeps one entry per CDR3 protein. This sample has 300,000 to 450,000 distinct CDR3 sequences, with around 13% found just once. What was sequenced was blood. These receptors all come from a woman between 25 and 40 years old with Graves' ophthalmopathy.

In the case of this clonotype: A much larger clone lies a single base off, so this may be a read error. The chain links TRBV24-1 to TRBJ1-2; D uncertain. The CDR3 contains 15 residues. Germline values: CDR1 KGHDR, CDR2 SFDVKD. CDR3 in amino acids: CATNGLARVNYGHTF. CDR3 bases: TGTGCCACCAACGGGCTAGCCAGAGTTAACTATGGCCACACCTTC.

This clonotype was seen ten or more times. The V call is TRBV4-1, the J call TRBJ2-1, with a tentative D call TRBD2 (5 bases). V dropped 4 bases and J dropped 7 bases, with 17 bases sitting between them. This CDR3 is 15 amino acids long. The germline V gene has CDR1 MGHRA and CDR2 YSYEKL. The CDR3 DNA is TGCGCCAGCAGCCTCCCCCCTATCCCGGGGAATGAGCAGTTCTTC. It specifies CASSLPPIPGNEQFF.

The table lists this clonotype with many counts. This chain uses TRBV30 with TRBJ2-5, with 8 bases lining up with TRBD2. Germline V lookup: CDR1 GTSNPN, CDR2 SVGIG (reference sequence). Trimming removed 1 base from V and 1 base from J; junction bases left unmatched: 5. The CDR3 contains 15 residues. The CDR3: CAWSGRGGPQETQYF. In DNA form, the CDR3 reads TGTGCCTGGAGTGGACGGGGGGGGCCCCAAGAGACCCAGTACTTC. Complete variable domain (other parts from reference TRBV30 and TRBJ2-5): SQTIHQWPATLVQPVGSPLSLECTVEGTSNPNLYWYRQAAGRGLQLLFYSVGIGQISSEVPQNLSASRPQDRQFILSSKKLLLSDSGFYLCAWSGRGGPQETQYFGPGTRLLVL.

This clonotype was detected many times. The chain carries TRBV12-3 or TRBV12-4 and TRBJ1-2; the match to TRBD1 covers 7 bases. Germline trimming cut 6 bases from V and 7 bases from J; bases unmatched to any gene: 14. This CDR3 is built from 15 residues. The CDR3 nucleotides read TGTGCCAGCAGGGGACGACAGGGTCCGGCGGTTGGCTACACCTTC. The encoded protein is CASRGRQGPAVGYTF.

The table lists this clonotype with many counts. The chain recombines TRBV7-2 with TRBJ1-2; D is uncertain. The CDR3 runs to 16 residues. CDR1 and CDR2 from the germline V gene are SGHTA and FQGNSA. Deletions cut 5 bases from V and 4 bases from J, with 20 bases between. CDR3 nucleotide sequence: TGTGCCAGCAGCGTATCGAAGGCTCTCACTCCCTATGGCTACACCTTC. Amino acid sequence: CASSVSKALTPYGYTF.

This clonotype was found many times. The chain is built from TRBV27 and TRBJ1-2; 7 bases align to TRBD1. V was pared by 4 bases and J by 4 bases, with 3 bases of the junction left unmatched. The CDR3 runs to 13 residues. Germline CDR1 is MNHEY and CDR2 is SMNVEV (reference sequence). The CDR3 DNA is TGTGCCAGCAGTTCGACAGGGTCCTATGGCTACACCTTC. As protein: CASSSTGSYGYTF.